Each of the 29 T cell receptor beta chains below was sequenced from the same sample in a study of T cell responses to AZD1222 COVID-19 vaccine (dated by TCRdb to the early 2020s). The library relied on the immunoSEQ multiplex PCR assay. TCRdb retrieved this table from immuneACCESS and kept in-frame rearrangements only. Not all clones are present; in checked studies, unresolved V genes account for under half, and no reason is known for the remainder. The sample includes some 150,000 clones, with over 90% observed a single time. About 1.6% of the sample lies in the top ten. This sample's time point label indicates: about 28 days (+/-7) after the second vaccine dose. This material consisted of peripheral blood, taken 28 days after the second AZD1222 dose. The receptors here all came from an adult who received the AZD1222 COVID-19 vaccine.

This chain joins TRBV4-1 and TRBJ1-1; D is possibly TRBD1 (5 bases). V was shortened by 0 bases and J by 5 bases, with 16 bases between the two germline ends. This CDR3 region has 16 residues. Per the germline V gene, CDR1 is MGHRA and CDR2 is YSYEKL. CDR3 amino acids: CASSQDADFSGTEAFF. CDR3 coding DNA: TGCGCCAGCAGCCAAGACGCGGACTTCTCAGGGACTGAAGCTTTCTTT.

The chain joins TRBV7-9 to TRBJ1-1, with D perhaps TRBD1 (5 bases). The V gene's germline CDR1 is SEHNR and CDR2 FQNEAQ (reference sequence). The CDR3 is 17 residues long. V was trimmed by 1 base and J by 0 bases, leaving 15 bases between them. CDR3 sequence: CASSLDVVLDMNTEAFF. CDR3 DNA sequence: TGTGCCAGCAGCTTAGACGTCGTTCTGGACATGAACACTGAAGCTTTCTTT.

The V gene is TRBV7-6, the J gene TRBJ1-1, with TRBD1 as a possible D gene (5 bases). Germline CDR1 SGHVS, CDR2 FNYEAQ. The V and J ends lost 5 bases and 9 bases respectively, with 10 bases between them. This CDR3 region has 11 residues. The CDR3, as DNA: TGTGCCAGCAGCCCTAGACAGAAAGCTTTCTTT. It encodes CASSPRQKAFF. Looking up the rest from reference TRBV7-6 and TRBJ1-1 gives the full variable domain: GAGVSQSPRYKVTKRGQDVALRCDPISGHVSLYWYRQALGQGPEFLTYFNYEAQQDKSGLPNDRFSAERPEGSISTLTIQRTEQRDSAMYRCASSPRQKAFFGQGTRLTVV.

The J gene is TRBJ2-2, the V gene TRBV9; maybe TRBD2 (7 bases). Germline CDR1 SGDLS, CDR2 YYNGEE. The CDR3 is 18 residues long. Trimming stripped 0 bases from V and 1 base from J, with 16 bases between. CDR3 sequence reads: CASSVGLGGRKNTGELFF. DNA for the CDR3: TGTGCCAGCAGCGTAGGATTGGGGGGGCGCAAGAACACCGGGGAGCTGTTTTTT.

This chain links TRBV30 with TRBJ1-5; no reliable D call. The germline CDR1 and CDR2 sequences are GTSNPN and SVGIG (reference sequence). The CDR3 length is 13 residues. Trimming removed 3 bases from V and 8 bases from J, with 14 bases in between. CDR3 DNA: TGTGCCTGGAGCCGTAGAGACGGTGAGCCCCAGCATTTT. This translates into CAWSRRDGEPQHF.

The genes are TRBV19 and TRBJ1-1; possible D gene TRBD1, 6 bases. The CDR3 runs 13 residues. From germline, CDR1 is LNHDA and CDR2 SQIVND (reference sequence). Between the trimmed V and J ends, which lost 11 bases and 1 base, there was a span of 14 bases. The CDR3 is CAGRDNPNTEAFF. CDR3 in DNA: TGTGCCGGCAGGGACAACCCGAACACTGAAGCTTTCTTT.

The chain recombines TRBV5-6 with TRBJ1-6; D uncertain. The CDR3 runs to 15 residues. Trimming left V 4 bases short and J 5 bases short, with 13 bases between. Germline CDR1 and CDR2: SGHDT and YYEEEE. This CDR3 reads CASSPQTLNNSPLHF. DNA of the CDR3: TGTGCCAGCAGCCCTCAGACACTGAATAATTCACCCCTCCACTTT.

The V gene is TRBV11-3, the J gene TRBJ1-3, with 8 bases identical to TRBD1. This CDR3 is built from 15 residues. Germline V gives CDR1 SGHNT, CDR2 YENEEA. Trimming took 5 bases from V and 3 from J; bases not matched to a gene: 6. CDR3 loop: CASSLGTGSGNTIYF. The CDR3 DNA reads as TGTGCCAGCAGCCTAGGGACAGGCAGTGGAAACACCATATATTTT.

The chain's CDR3 is CASSLELAGRKNEQYF. As DNA, the CDR3 is TGTGCCAGCAGCTTGGAGCTGGCAGGGCGGAAAAACGAGCAGTACTTC. The chain couples TRBV5-4 to TRBJ2-7; the D gene is possibly TRBD1 (5 bases). The CDR3 has 16 amino acids. V gave up 0 bases and J gave up 5 bases, with 18 bases separating them. Germline V gene lookup returns CDR1 SGHNT and CDR2 YYREEE (reference sequence).

This clone has only a few counts. V gene TRBV6-5 combines with J gene TRBJ2-1, with 7 bases fitting TRBD2. CDR1 MNHEY and CDR2 SVGAGI come from the germline V gene. The V and J ends lost 5 bases and 4 bases, in that order; junction bases with no gene match: 2. The CDR3 runs to 13 residues. In DNA, the CDR3 is TGTGCCAGCAGTACTAGCGAGTACAATGAGCAGTTCTTC. It specifies CASSTSEYNEQFF.

The V gene is TRBV9, the J gene TRBJ2-3; a possible D gene is TRBD1 (5 bases). CDR1 and CDR2 (germline): SGDLS, YYNGEE. The CDR3 has 15 residues. V was cut by 6 bases and J by 5 bases, with 19 bases left in between. The CDR3 here is CASTVGSQGKDTQYF. As DNA, the CDR3 is TGTGCCAGCACCGTGGGATCGCAGGGAAAAGATACGCAGTATTTT.

CDR3 sequence reads: CASSTSGGSNTEAFF. The CDR3 DNA is TGTGCCAGCAGCACCTCCGGGGGATCGAACACTGAAGCTTTCTTT. The V call is TRBV7-6, the J call TRBJ1-1; tentatively, D is TRBD1 (5 bases). The V gene lost 5 bases and the J gene lost 1 base, with 14 bases spanning the gap. The CDR3 is made up of 15 amino acids. Germline V gene data show CDR1 as SGHVS and CDR2 as FNYEAQ.

The chain's CDR3 is CASSLEQETQYF. The CDR3 DNA reads as TGCGCCAGCAGCTTGGAACAAGAGACCCAGTACTTC. The chain combines TRBV5-1 with TRBJ2-5; D unclear. The CDR3 runs 12 residues. Germline V gene sequence: CDR1 SGHRS, CDR2 YFSETQ. Between the trimmed V and J ends, which lost 0 bases and 2 bases, there was a span of 2 bases.

The V and J genes are TRBV7-9 and TRBJ2-7; TRBD2 agrees at 16 bases. J lost 3 bases, V lost 5 bases, and 10 bases had no gene match. The V gene's germline CDR1 is SEHNR and CDR2 FQNEAQ (reference sequence). The CDR3 length is 18 residues. The CDR3 loop reads CASSQNKGLAGGIYEQYF. CDR3 in DNA: TGTGCCAGCAGCCAAAATAAGGGACTAGCGGGGGGGATCTACGAGCAGTACTTC.

With respect to this clone: The sample contains more than one DNA sequence encoding this CDR3. This rearrangement joins TRBV6-5 to TRBJ1-1, with D possibly TRBD1 on 5 matching bases. CDR1 is MNHEY and CDR2 is SVGAGI in the germline V gene. The CDR3 extends over 15 amino acids. V gave up 6 bases and J gave up 3 bases, with 17 bases separating them. The CDR3 nucleotides read TGTGCCAGCAGCTCCGCCGGGACCGGTGACACTGAAGCTTTCTTT. Amino acid sequence: CASSSAGTGDTEAFF.

This clone was observed once. V gene TRBV14 combines with J gene TRBJ1-2; TRBD1 matches at 8 bases. Germline V gives CDR1 SGHDN, CDR2 FVKESK. The CDR3 covers 16 residues. Trimming at V came to 4 bases and at J to 2 bases, leaving 9 bases not matched to a gene. The CDR3 nucleotides are TGTGCCAGCAGCCTGTCGAGGACAGGGCTGAACTATGGCTACACCTTC. Amino acids: CASSLSRTGLNYGYTF.

This clone was seen more than once but under ten times. The CDR3: CASSRSGATEAFF. CDR3 bases: TGCGCCAGCAGCAGATCCGGAGCCACTGAAGCTTTCTTT. The chain joins TRBV5-1 to TRBJ1-1; no reliable D call. Trimming stripped 4 bases from V and 4 bases from J, with 11 bases between. The CDR3 has 13 residues. From germline, CDR1 is SGHRS and CDR2 YFSETQ.

The chain couples TRBV28 to TRBJ1-1; D remains ambiguous. This CDR3 spans 18 amino acids. Germline V gene lookup returns CDR1 MDHEN and CDR2 SYDVKM. V lost 2 bases to trimming and J lost 0 bases, with 19 bases between them. The CDR3 DNA reads as TGTGCCAGCAGTTTAATTTTTCGAGAGCCTCTCATGAACACTGAAGCTTTCTTT. Translated: CASSLIFREPLMNTEAFF.

The rearrangement links TRBV7-8 to TRBJ2-1; D not resolved. The CDR3 is 15 amino acids. Trimming cost V 0 bases and J 4 bases, with 10 bases left between them. Germline loops: CDR1 SGHVS, CDR2 FQNEAQ. As DNA, the CDR3 is TGTGCCAGCAGCTTAGCCGGGCCAGCTTACAATGAGCAGTTCTTC. This sequence encodes CASSLAGPAYNEQFF.

The chain carries TRBV11-2 and TRBJ2-7; 11 bases are shared with TRBD1. The germline gives CDR1 SGHAT, CDR2 FQNNGV. This CDR3 contains 17 residues. V dropped 5 bases and J dropped 4; count of bases not matched to a gene: 13. CDR3 amino acids: CASSHLGRDRGLYEQYF. CDR3 DNA sequence: TGTGCCAGCAGCCACCTCGGTCGGGACAGGGGGTTGTACGAGCAGTACTTC. The full variable domain, with the rest looked up from reference TRBV11-2 and TRBJ2-7, is EAGVAQSPRYKIIEKRQSVAFWCNPISGHATLYWYQQILGQGPKLLIQFQNNGVVDDSQLPKDRFSAERLKGVDSTLKIQPAKLEDSAVYLCASSHLGRDRGLYEQYFGPGTRLTVT.

The rearrangement links TRBV15 to TRBJ2-6, with no clear D. This CDR3 spans 19 amino acids. Germline V gene sequence: CDR1 LNHNV, CDR2 YYDKDF (reference sequence). V shed 0 bases and J shed 2 bases, with 17 bases lying between them. The CDR3 sequence is CATSRDGRVPSPGANVLTF. The CDR3 nucleotides are TGTGCCACCAGCAGAGATGGTCGGGTTCCTTCTCCTGGGGCCAACGTCCTGACTTTC. The whole variable domain, remainder taken from reference TRBV15 and TRBJ2-6, is DAMVIQNPRYQVTQFGKPVTLSCSQTLNHNVMYWYQQKSSQAPKLLFHYYDKDFNNEADTPDNFQSRRPNTSFCFLDIRSPGLGDTAMYLCATSRDGRVPSPGANVLTFGAGSRLTVL.

The rearrangement uses TRBV19 and TRBJ2-3; the match to TRBD2 covers 7 bases. CDR1 and CDR2 (germline): LNHDA, SQIVND (reference sequence). J was trimmed by 3 bases and V by 7 bases; bases with no gene match: 7. The length of the CDR3 is 14 residues. The DNA of the CDR3 is TGTGCCAGTACCCCCCGGGGGGAGACAGATACGCAGTATTTT. Translating it yields CASTPRGETDTQYF.

The V call is TRBV2, the J call TRBJ2-7; 8 nucleotides align to TRBD1. Germline V lookup: CDR1 SNHLY, CDR2 FYNNEI. This CDR3 region has 12 residues. With 3 bases clipped from V and 7 bases from J, the junction kept 2 bases outside the gene matches. CDR3 residues: CASSDRGQEQYF. CDR3 DNA: TGTGCCAGCAGTGACAGGGGGCAGGAGCAGTACTTC.

The chain joins TRBV23-1 to TRBJ1-2; D ambiguous. TRBV23-1 has ORF status, its function being uncertain. The V end lost 4 bases, the J end lost 0 bases, and 12 bases lay between the germline ends. There are 15 residues in the CDR3. CDR3 sequence reads: CASSPPGSSNYGYTF. CDR3 sequence (DNA): TGCGCCAGCAGTCCCCCTGGCAGCTCTAACTATGGCTACACCTTC.

V usage is TRBV18 and J usage is TRBJ2-7; 9 nucleotides match TRBD1. Germline CDR1 is KGHSH and CDR2 is LQKENI. Trimming at V came to 3 bases and at J to 4 bases, leaving 4 bases not matched to a gene. The CDR3 spans 14 residues. The CDR3: CASSPGTGRYEQYF. The CDR3 nucleotides read TGTGCCAGCTCACCCGGGACAGGGCGGTACGAGCAGTACTTC.

This rearrangement joins TRBV6-6 to TRBJ1-2; no clear D. CDR1 MNHNY and CDR2 SVGAGI come from the germline V gene (reference sequence). Trimming stripped 8 bases from V and 0 bases from J, with 13 bases between. The CDR3 consists of 14 residues. This CDR3 reads CASGSYIANYGYTF. In nucleotides, the CDR3 is TGTGCCAGCGGATCCTATATCGCTAACTATGGCTACACCTTC.

The V gene is TRBV7-9, the J gene TRBJ1-4; 9 bases line up with TRBD1. This CDR3 has 17 amino acids. J gave up 0 bases and V 3 bases, and 5 bases lay outside the gene matches. Per germline, CDR1 SEHNR and CDR2 FQNEAQ (reference sequence). CDR3 region: CASSFDRGMATNEKLFF. CDR3 nucleotide sequence: TGTGCCAGCAGCTTTGACAGGGGGATGGCAACTAATGAAAAACTGTTTTTT. The whole variable domain, filled in from reference TRBV7-9 and TRBJ1-4, reads DTGVSQNPRHKITKRGQNVTFRCDPISEHNRLYWYRQTLGQGPEFLTYFQNEAQLEKSRLLSDRFSAERPKGSFSTLEIQRTEQGDSAMYLCASSFDRGMATNEKLFFGSGTQLSVL.

The chain joins TRBV28 to TRBJ1-1; D possibly corresponds to TRBD1 (6 bases). This CDR3 contains 13 residues. The germline V gene has CDR1 MDHEN and CDR2 SYDVKM. Trimming took off 6 bases at V and 10 bases at J, with 18 bases between the two ends. The CDR3 DNA sequence: TGTGCCAGCAGGAGAGGGGGGTCCGTCGGAGCTTTCTTT. Protein product: CASRRGGSVGAFF.

This clone was seen a handful of times. The CDR3 coding sequence is TGTGCCAGCAGCGACAGGGGCCCCACTGAAGCTTTCTTT. Residues: CASSDRGPTEAFF. The V gene is TRBV7-9, the J gene TRBJ1-1; TRBD1 matches 8 bases. This CDR3 comprises 13 residues. The trim removed 5 bases at V and 4 bases at J, leaving 3 bases unmatched. Germline CDR1 is SEHNR and CDR2 is FQNEAQ (reference sequence). The full variable domain, completed using reference TRBV7-9 and TRBJ1-1, is DTGVSQNPRHKITKRGQNVTFRCDPISEHNRLYWYRQTLGQGPEFLTYFQNEAQLEKSRLLSDRFSAERPKGSFSTLEIQRTEQGDSAMYLCASSDRGPTEAFFGQGTRLTVV.